This T cell receptor (beta chain) was found in a study of radiation and T cells in renal cell carcinoma (TCRdb year 2020). Regarding the complete study: TCR beta sequencing covered around 50 samples in total, comprising some 25 tumors and roughly 27 peripheral blood samples. The last blood draw occurred 4 weeks after radiation, at the same time as nephrectomy. In the 45 to 65 samples combined, some 4,000,000 unique CDR3 nucleotide sequences were found, encoding 2,658,974 unique CDR3 amino acid sequences.

Following the manufacturer's recommendations, the immunoSEQ kit was used to generate TCR beta libraries from genomic DNA. For library preparation, a first multiplex PCR was performed with proprietary primers, followed by a second PCR in which unique barcodes were added, and bead cleanups were performed after each round. Each sample batch included a kit-provided positive control reaction and a negative control reaction. The final libraries were assessed on an Agilent 4200 TapeStation D1000 ScreenTape, pooled by volume, and quantified by qPCR. Sequencing ran on an Illumina NextSeq500 with a MidOutput 150-cycle cartridge, using 156 Read1 and 15 Index1 cycles with kit custom primers. The pooled library was loaded at 0.75 to 1 pM, and about 19% PhiX control was spiked in. Per the original workflow: Vendor-processed data were analyzed in R, and a clonotype was defined as all T cells sharing the same CDR3 nucleotide sequence. For clone abundance analyses, frequencies were normalized to the 10,000 most abundant clones per sample. Public T cell clones, which averaged fewer than five per sample, were removed prior to analysis. Tumor-enriched and baseline blood-enriched clonotypes were defined by at least a 32-fold difference in abundance between compartments. A beta-binomial differential abundance model was used to identify clonotypes that expanded or contracted between blood time points. Tumor-blood repertoire similarity was measured with the Baroni-Urbani and Buser coefficient, and group comparisons used two-tailed Wilcoxon tests in R. What TCRdb holds here is the immuneACCESS table cut down to in-frame rearrangements. Part of the clones is not present; checked against another copy, under half of the missing clones reflect an unresolved V gene, and the others are unexplained. Clone size and the V and J calls come from that table; the DNA yielded D and trimming. A total of approximately 83,000 clones appear in this sample, around 85% of them only once. The ten most abundant clones make up more than 9% of the sample.

Concerning this clone itself: The antigen it recognizes is unknown. There are no base qualities to consult, and no much larger clone falls within one base.

Taken with the paper, the label for time point translates to: blood 4 weeks post-SBRT, at nephrectomy. The treatment or condition label, as the study defines it: 15 Gy SBRT to primary tumor, nephrectomy 4 weeks later. The samples were drawn from a clinical trial, where primary renal cell carcinomas were treated with 15 Gy of stereotactic body radiation therapy and then removed by nephrectomy 4 weeks afterward. To track tumor-enriched clonotypes, serial peripheral blood was sampled from radiation-treated patients at baseline and at 2 weeks and 4 weeks after SBRT. Every patient's renal cell carcinoma showed clear cell pathology. The QIAamp DNA Blood Mini Kit (Qiagen) was used to prepare genomic DNA for TCR sequencing. Only samples passing all quality control checks were included in the analyses. The paper's findings and limits, for the study overall: With a single-armed trial design, the study had no way to address how radiation dose or scheduling affects the TCR repertoire. Blood repertoire dynamics were not followed beyond 4 weeks after treatment. In blood, the top tumor clonotypes increased from baseline to 2 weeks after radiation and then shrank by 4 weeks, which suggests a temporary expansion of tumor-resident clones. No pretreatment tumor biopsies were available, so the baseline intratumoral presence of clonotypes could not be determined.

The source material was blood, sampled from a patient whose treatment included radiotherapy and nephrectomy. The source is a middle-aged man with renal cell carcinoma.

The DNA is as follows: TGTGCCAGCAGTGCGGGACGGGCGTTTCGAGAGCAGTACTTC. Its product reads: CASSAGRAFREQYF. Recombination connected TRBV6-5 to TRBJ2-7; TRBD2 could be the D gene, as 6 bases match. CDR1 and CDR2 are drawn from the germline V gene: MNHEY, SVGAGI. The CDR3 contains 14 residues, cysteine and phenylalanine counted. Only the CDR3 portion is preserved as DNA: 42 bases, with reading frame beginning at the first base. V sheds 5 bases and J sheds 7 bases, leaving 18 bases between their ends.